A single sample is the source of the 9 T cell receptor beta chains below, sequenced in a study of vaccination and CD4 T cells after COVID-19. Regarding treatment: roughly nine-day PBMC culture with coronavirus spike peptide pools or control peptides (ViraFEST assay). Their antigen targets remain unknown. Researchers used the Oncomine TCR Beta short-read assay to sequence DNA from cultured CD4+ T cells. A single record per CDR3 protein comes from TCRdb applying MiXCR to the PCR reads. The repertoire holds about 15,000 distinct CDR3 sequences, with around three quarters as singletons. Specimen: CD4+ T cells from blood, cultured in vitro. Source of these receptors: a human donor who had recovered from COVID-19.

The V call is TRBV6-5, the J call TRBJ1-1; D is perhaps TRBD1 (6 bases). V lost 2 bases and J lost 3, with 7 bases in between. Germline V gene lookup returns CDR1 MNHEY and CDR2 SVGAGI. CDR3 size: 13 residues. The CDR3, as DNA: TGTGCCAGCAGTTACGAGGGGGACACTGAAGCTTTCTTT. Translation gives CASSYEGDTEAFF.

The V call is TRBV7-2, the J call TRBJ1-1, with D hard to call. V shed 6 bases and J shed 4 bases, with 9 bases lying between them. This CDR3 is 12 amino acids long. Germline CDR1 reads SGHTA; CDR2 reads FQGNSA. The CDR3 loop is CASSYSFTEAFF. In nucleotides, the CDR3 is TGTGCCAGCAGTTATTCTTTCACTGAAGCTTTCTTT. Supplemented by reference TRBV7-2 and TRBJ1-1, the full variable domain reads GAGVSQSPSNKVTEKGKDVELRCDPISGHTALYWYRQSLGQGLEFLIYFQGNSAPDKSGLPSDRFSAERTGGSVSTLTIQRTQQEDSAVYLCASSYSFTEAFFGQGTRLTVV.

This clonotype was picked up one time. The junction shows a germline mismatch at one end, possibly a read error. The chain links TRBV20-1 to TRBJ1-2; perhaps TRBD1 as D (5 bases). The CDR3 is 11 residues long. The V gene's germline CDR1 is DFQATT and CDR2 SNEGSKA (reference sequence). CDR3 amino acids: CSARALGVGRF. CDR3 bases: TGCAGTGCTAGAGCACTGGGGGTGGGGAGGTTC.

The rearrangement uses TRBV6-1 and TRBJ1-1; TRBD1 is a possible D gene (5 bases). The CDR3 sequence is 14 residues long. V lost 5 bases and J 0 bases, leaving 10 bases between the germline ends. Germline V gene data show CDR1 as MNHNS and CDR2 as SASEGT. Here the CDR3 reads CASSKGHLNTEAFF. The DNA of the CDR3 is TGTGCCAGCAGTAAAGGACACTTGAACACTGAAGCTTTCTTT.

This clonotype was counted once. The CDR3 here is CASSLAIVMETQYF. The CDR3 nucleotides are TGTGCCAGCAGCTTAGCGATTGTTATGGAGACCCAGTACTTC. V usage is TRBV7-2 and J usage is TRBJ2-5, with D unresolved. The V end was cut by 0 bases, the J end by 5 bases, with 10 bases between. The germline V gene encodes CDR1 SGHTA and CDR2 FQGNSA. The CDR3 totals 14 residues. Together with reference TRBV7-2 and TRBJ2-5, the CDR3 gives the full variable domain: GAGVSQSPSNKVTEKGKDVELRCDPISGHTALYWYRQSLGQGLEFLIYFQGNSAPDKSGLPSDRFSAERTGGSVSTLTIQRTQQEDSAVYLCASSLAIVMETQYFGPGTRLLVL.

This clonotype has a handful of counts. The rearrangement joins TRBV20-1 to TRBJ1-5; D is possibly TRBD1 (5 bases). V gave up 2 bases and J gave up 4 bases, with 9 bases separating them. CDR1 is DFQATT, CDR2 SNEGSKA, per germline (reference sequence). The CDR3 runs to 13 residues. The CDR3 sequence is CSARRGPNQPQHF. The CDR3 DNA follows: TGCAGTGCTAGAAGGGGTCCTAATCAGCCCCAGCATTTT.

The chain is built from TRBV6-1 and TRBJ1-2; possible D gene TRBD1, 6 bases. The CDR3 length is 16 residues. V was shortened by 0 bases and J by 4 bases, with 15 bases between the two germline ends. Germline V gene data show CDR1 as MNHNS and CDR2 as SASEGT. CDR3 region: CASSEAVSGAGYGYTF. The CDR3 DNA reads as TGTGCCAGCAGTGAAGCCGTATCAGGGGCAGGCTATGGCTACACCTTC.

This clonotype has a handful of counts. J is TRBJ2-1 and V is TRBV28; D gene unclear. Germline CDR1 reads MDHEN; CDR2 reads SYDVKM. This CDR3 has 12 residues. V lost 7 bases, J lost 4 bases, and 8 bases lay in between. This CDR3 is CASTPRYNEQFF. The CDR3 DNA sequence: TGTGCCAGCACCCCTCGGTACAATGAGCAGTTCTTC.

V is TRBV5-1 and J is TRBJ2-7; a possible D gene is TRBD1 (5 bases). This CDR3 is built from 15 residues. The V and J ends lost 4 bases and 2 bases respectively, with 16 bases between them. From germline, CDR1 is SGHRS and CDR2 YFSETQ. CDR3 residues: CASSQTLQATYEQYF. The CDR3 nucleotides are TGCGCCAGCAGCCAAACCCTACAGGCCACCTACGAGCAGTACTTC.